The 10 T cell receptor beta chains below come from one sample, sequenced in a study of molecular identifiers for immune sequencing clone quantification. TCRdb re-called the PCR reads through MiXCR, storing one row per CDR3 protein. The top ten clones hold under 1% of a sample with approximately 97,000 distinct CDR3 sequences, 20% to 25% of them seen once. The sequenced sample consisted of naive CD8+ T cells from blood, with Jurkat cell RNA spiked in. The subset here: FACS-sorted CD8+CD4-CCR7+CD45RA+ naive T cells. These receptors all stem from a human donor in good health. Some libraries in this study had Jurkat cell RNA spiked in.

This clonotype was seen at least ten times. This rearrangement joins TRBV29-1 to TRBJ2-1, with a weak D call TRBD1 (6 bases). V was clipped by 5 bases and J by 3 bases, with 11 bases between them. Per the germline V gene, CDR1 is SQVTM and CDR2 is ANQGSEA. The CDR3 has 13 residues. CDR3 amino acids: CSVSPQGYNEQFF. In DNA, the CDR3 is TGCAGCGTTAGTCCACAGGGCTACAATGAGCAGTTCTTC.

This clonotype was observed at least ten times. The chain combines TRBV5-8 with TRBJ1-1; D not certain. The CDR3 covers 14 residues. The V gene's germline CDR1 is SGHTS and CDR2 YDEGEE. Trimming stripped 2 bases from V and 1 base from J, with 9 bases between. In DNA, the CDR3 is TGTGCCAGCAGCTTTTACACCGAGAACACTGAAGCTTTCTTT. It is translated as CASSFYTENTEAFF.

This clonotype was detected ten times or more. The genes are TRBV7-2 and TRBJ2-7; the match to TRBD1 covers 7 bases. The CDR3 spans 16 residues. Germline lookup yields CDR1 SGHTA and CDR2 FQGNSA. V shed 1 base, J shed 4 bases, and the junction held 10 bases outside the gene matches. This CDR3 reads CASSLGRGLGAYEQYF. The CDR3 bases are TGTGCCAGCAGCTTAGGAAGGGGGCTAGGGGCTTACGAGCAGTACTTC. The full variable domain, completed using reference TRBV7-2 and TRBJ2-7, is GAGVSQSPSNKVTEKGKDVELRCDPISGHTALYWYRQSLGQGLEFLIYFQGNSAPDKSGLPSDRFSAERTGGSVSTLTIQRTQQEDSAVYLCASSLGRGLGAYEQYFGPGTRLTVT.

Comment on this clonotype: A much larger clone sits a single nucleotide away, making a read error possible. Written as DNA, the CDR3 is TGTGCCAGCAGCTTGGCCGGCAGGGGTGATACTGTAGCTTTCTTT. Amino acid sequence: CASSLAGRGDTVAFF. This chain connects TRBV5-6 to TRBJ1-1, with D possibly matching TRBD1 (6 bases). Looked up from germline, CDR1 is SGHDT and CDR2 is YYEEEE. The CDR3 covers 15 residues. The variable domain in full, with the rest retrieved from reference TRBV5-6 and TRBJ1-1, is DAGVTQSPTHLIKTRGQQVTLRCSPKSGHDTVSWYQQALGQGPQFIFQYYEEEERQRGNFPDRFSGHQFPNYSSELNVNALLLGDSALYLCASSLAGRGDTVAFFGQGTRLTVV.

This clonotype occurred many times. V usage is TRBV5-5 and J usage is TRBJ2-5, with 10 bases aligning to TRBD2. The V segment lost 2 bases and the J segment 2 bases; nucleotides outside the gene matches: 6. The CDR3 contains 16 residues. Germline assignment: CDR1 SGHKS and CDR2 YYEKEE (reference sequence). The CDR3 spells CASSLRTSGAQETQYF. Written as DNA, the CDR3 is TGTGCCAGCAGCTTACGGACTAGCGGAGCACAAGAGACCCAGTACTTC.

As to this clonotype: A much more abundant neighbour one base away suggests this may be a read error. The genes are TRBV5-1 and TRBJ1-1, with D tentatively TRBD1 (5 bases). The CDR3 runs to 15 residues. Between the trimmed V and J ends, which lost 5 bases and 2 bases, there was a span of 16 bases. Germline CDR1 SGHRS, CDR2 YFSETQ. CDR3 amino acids: CASRDETVINTEAFF. The CDR3 DNA sequence: TGCGCCAGCAGGGACGAGACAGTTATTAACACTGAAGCTTTCTTT.

Points on this clonotype: A junction boundary mismatches the germline segment, possibly from a read error. The chain links TRBV10-1 to TRBJ2-5, with D tentatively TRBD2 (5 bases). The germline V gene encodes CDR1 WNHNN and CDR2 SYGVQD (reference sequence). The length of the CDR3 is 14 residues. The CDR3 sequence: CARRASSGVATPYF. In DNA form, the CDR3 reads TGCGCCCGCCGTGCGTCTTCCGGGGTGGCGACCCCGTACTTC.

This clonotype showed up many times. A junction end diverges from the germline sequence, so it may reflect a read error. The V call is TRBV7-2, the J call TRBJ2-7; 8 bases are shared with TRBD1. The CDR3 loop spans 15 amino acids. Per the germline V gene, CDR1 is SGHTA and CDR2 is FQGNSA. CDR3 sequence reads: CACSLHRTGHYEQYF. The CDR3 coding sequence is TGTGCCTGCAGCTTGCACCGGACAGGGCATTACGAGCAGTACTTC.

The J gene is TRBJ2-7, the V gene TRBV2; D might be TRBD1 (6 bases). Germline V gene lookup returns CDR1 SNHLY and CDR2 FYNNEI. V was clipped by 8 bases and J by 5 bases, with 16 bases between them. The length of the CDR3 is 13 residues. CDR3 bases: TGTGCCAGCGGCTTCATGGGGGCCAACGAGCAGTACTTC. Translated: CASGFMGANEQYF.

This clonotype was counted at least ten times. The genes are TRBV7-2 and TRBJ2-5, with TRBD1 as a possible D gene (6 bases). The CDR3 contains 15 residues. V shed 7 bases and J shed 5 bases, with 20 bases lying between them. Germline CDR1 is SGHTA and CDR2 is FQGNSA. The CDR3 protein is CASTSREGHLETQYF. CDR3 DNA sequence: TGTGCCAGCACCTCCAGAGAGGGACATCTCGAGACCCAGTACTTC.